The clone carrying this T cell receptor (beta chain) has only a few counts. Its antigen is currently unknown. The data stem from a study of T-cell reconstitution after alpha-beta-depleted transplantation in children. The CDR3 has 16 residues. With 4 bases removed from V and 6 bases from J, the gap between germline ends came to 20 bases. In germline, CDR1 is LGHNA, CDR2 YNFKEQ. The study's findings and limits: Roughly two months post-transplant, alpha-beta T cells reportedly originated from several hundred graft clones that had expanded.

This sample's TCRbeta library carried unique molecular identifier barcodes. TCRdb fed the PCR reads into MiXCR, producing one record per CDR3 protein. The sample has approximately 190,000 distinct CDR3 sequences; 5% to 6.5% are singletons. Material: PBMCs, obtained before TCRalphabeta/CD19-depleted stem cell transplant. The receptor's source is a girl under three years old with combined immunodeficiency, due to receive a stem cell transplant. The chain employs TRBV4-2 and TRBJ2-3; D is perhaps TRBD2 (6 bases). The CDR3 sequence is CASSLRPPARGDTQYF. The DNA for the CDR3 is TGTGCCAGCAGCCTACGCCCCCCTGCCCGGGGGGATACGCAGTATTTT.